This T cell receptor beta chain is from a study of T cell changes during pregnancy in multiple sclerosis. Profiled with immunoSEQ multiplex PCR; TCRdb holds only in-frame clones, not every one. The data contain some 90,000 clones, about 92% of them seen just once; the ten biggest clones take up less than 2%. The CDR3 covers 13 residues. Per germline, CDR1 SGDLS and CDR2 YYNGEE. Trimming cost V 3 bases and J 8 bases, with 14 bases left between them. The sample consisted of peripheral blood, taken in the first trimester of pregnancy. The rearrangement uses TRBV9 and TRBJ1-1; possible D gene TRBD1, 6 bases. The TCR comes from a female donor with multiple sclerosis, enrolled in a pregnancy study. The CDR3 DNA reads TGTGCCAGCAGCGCAAGTGGGGGGGGCGAAGCTTTCTTT. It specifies CASSASGGGEAFF.